This TCR beta chain came from a study of cytomegalovirus exposure and HLA in healthy donors. Vbeta (60) and Jbeta (13) primers were used in the PCR. Some clones are missing from TCRdb's copy, which holds only in-frame ones; the method was immunoSEQ multiplex PCR. The table records around 150,000 clones, over 60% of them present only once. This clonotype was sampled from a woman younger than 45 in good health and CMV-seronegative. The sequenced material came from PBMCs.

CDR3 DNA sequence: TGTGCCTGGAGTTTACAGGGGCGGCGGGAGACCCAGTACTTC. Translating it yields CAWSLQGRRETQYF. The chain carries TRBV30 and TRBJ2-5; TRBD1 aligns across 7 bases. The germline V gene has CDR1 GTSNPN and CDR2 SVGIG (reference sequence). CDR3 length: 14 amino acids. The ends lost 2 bases at V and 5 bases at J; junction bases unmatched: 8.